This TCR beta chain was documented in a study of early T cells in non-severe SARS-CoV-2 infection. As for the study in general: Investigators sequenced bulk RNA drawn from unsorted whole blood, and chains remained unpaired. Study-wide points: VDJdb matching, biased toward anti-spike CD8 responses, missed private and CD4 specificities.

With regard to this clonotype: The antigen remains undetermined.

Separate cDNA molecules each had unique molecular identifiers attached to them. MiXCR was run by TCRdb on the 5' RACE reads, yielding one entry per CDR3 protein. The table has 20,000 or so distinct CDR3 sequences, roughly 5.6% seen once; the top ten hold 13% to 15%. The CDR3 spans 15 residues. V was cut by 4 bases and J by 1 base, with 12 bases left in between. Germline loops: CDR1 SEHNR, CDR2 FQNEAQ (reference sequence). The rearrangement joins TRBV7-9 to TRBJ2-3; D possibly corresponds to TRBD2 (6 bases). The source of this sequence is an adult who was a healthcare worker with PCR-confirmed SARS-CoV-2 infection or an uninfected control (not recorded which). Sequencing used whole blood, obtained at baseline. CDR3 sequence: CASSSSGGGTDTQYF. The CDR3 nucleotides read TGTGCCAGCAGCTCAAGCGGCGGGGGCACAGATACGCAGTATTTT.